A selection of T cell receptor beta chains follows, all from one sample in a study of sequential checkpoint blockade in melanoma. Generated by immunoSEQ multiplex PCR, the TCRdb table keeps only in-frame clones and is missing some. This repertoire shows about 5,700 clones, 20% to 25% found once; its top ten account for around 10%. The specimen was tumor tissue (inferred from file names), collected from a patient given nivolumab and ipilimumab in sequence. All receptors derive from a human donor with melanoma. Both conserved end residues are part of each CDR3. The D gene is left open where the match is weak. The listing skips clone size in some rows; elsewhere it reads once, few, many or a size class.

CDR3nt: TGTGCCAGCTCTCTAGCGGGTCCCCTAGGCGAGCAGTACTTC
CDR3aa: CASSLAGPLGEQYF
len: 14
j_gene: TRBJ2-7
abundance: NA
d_gene: TRBD2
v_gene: TRBV28

CDR3nt: TGTGCCAGCACCCCGGGGACAGGGTATCACGAGCAGTACTTC
CDR3aa: CASTPGTGYHEQYF
len: 14
j_gene: TRBJ2-7
abundance: few
d_gene: TRBD1
v_gene: TRBV28

CDR3nt: TGTGCCAGCAGTGACGGAATAGCGGTAACACACTACGAGCAGTACTTC
CDR3aa: CASSDGIAVTHYEQYF
len: 16
j_gene: TRBJ2-7
abundance: many
d_gene: NA
v_gene: TRBV6-8

CDR3nt: TGTGCCAGCAGCTTGTTCCCCCAGGGGGAGTGGGAGACCCAGTACTTC
CDR3aa: CASSLFPQGEWETQYF
len: 16
j_gene: TRBJ2-5
abundance: medium-sized
d_gene: TRBD1
v_gene: TRBV11-3

CDR3nt: TGTGCCAGCTCGTCCTCGCAAGCCAACGTCCTGACTTTC
CDR3aa: CASSSSQANVLTF
len: 13
j_gene: TRBJ2-6
abundance: NA
d_gene: NA
v_gene: TRBV18

CDR3nt: TGTGCCAGCAGCAACCGGGACGGACACAATGAGCAGTTCTTC
CDR3aa: CASSNRDGHNEQFF
len: 14
j_gene: TRBJ2-1
abundance: medium-sized
d_gene: NA
v_gene: TRBV11-3

CDR3nt: TGCAGCGTCCGGAGCGAGGTGGGGGTCTACGAGCAGTACTTC
CDR3aa: CSVRSEVGVYEQYF
len: 14
j_gene: TRBJ2-7
abundance: NA
d_gene: NA
v_gene: TRBV29-1

CDR3nt: TGCAGCGGTGGACAGGGGGAGGGGTACGAGCAGTACTTC
CDR3aa: CSGGQGEGYEQYF
len: 13
j_gene: TRBJ2-7
abundance: NA
d_gene: TRBD1
v_gene: TRBV29-1

CDR3nt: TGTGCCAGCAGTGAATGGGGGCGCGGTGAAAAACTGTTTTTT
CDR3aa: CASSEWGRGEKLFF
len: 14
j_gene: TRBJ1-4
abundance: few
d_gene: NA
v_gene: TRBV9

CDR3nt: TGCAGCGGGGGAGGAGGGGCTACAGATACGCAGTATTTT
CDR3aa: CSGGGGATDTQYF
len: 13
j_gene: TRBJ2-3
abundance: NA
d_gene: NA
v_gene: TRBV29-1

CDR3nt: TGCGCCAGCAGCGGGACAGGGGTCTTGAACACTGAAGCTTTCTTT
CDR3aa: CASSGTGVLNTEAFF
len: 15
j_gene: TRBJ1-1
abundance: few
d_gene: TRBD1
v_gene: TRBV10-2

CDR3nt: TGTGCCAGTAGTAAGGACGAGGGCACCCTCTACAATGAGCAGTTCTTC
CDR3aa: CASSKDEGTLYNEQFF
len: 16
j_gene: TRBJ2-1
abundance: few
d_gene: NA
v_gene: TRBV19

CDR3nt: TGTGCCAGCAGTTTATTATCTAGCGGGGGGGCCCCGGGGAATGAGCAGTTCTTC
CDR3aa: CASSLLSSGGAPGNEQFF
len: 18
j_gene: TRBJ2-1
abundance: NA
d_gene: TRBD2
v_gene: TRBV28

CDR3nt: TGTGCCACCAGCAGAGCCAGGACTAGCGGAAATGAGCAGTTCTTC
CDR3aa: CATSRARTSGNEQFF
len: 15
j_gene: TRBJ2-1
abundance: medium-sized
d_gene: TRBD2
v_gene: TRBV15

CDR3nt: TGTGCCAGCAGCTTAGTATTGGGCAGAACGGAGGACACTGAAGCTTTCTTT
CDR3aa: CASSLVLGRTEDTEAFF
len: 17
j_gene: TRBJ1-1
abundance: many
d_gene: NA
v_gene: TRBV11-3

CDR3nt: TGTGCCAGCAGTTGGACAGGGACGAGCGAGCAGTACTTC
CDR3aa: CASSWTGTSEQYF
len: 13
j_gene: TRBJ2-7
abundance: many
d_gene: TRBD1
v_gene: TRBV6-8

CDR3nt: TGTGCCAGCTCACCCGGACTGAATACTGAAGCTTTCTTT
CDR3aa: CASSPGLNTEAFF
len: 13
j_gene: TRBJ1-1
abundance: NA
d_gene: NA
v_gene: TRBV18

CDR3nt: TGTGCCAGCAGTTTATCAGCGGGCAGGGGTACAGATACGCAGTATTTT
CDR3aa: CASSLSAGRGTDTQYF
len: 16
j_gene: TRBJ2-3
abundance: few
d_gene: NA
v_gene: TRBV28

CDR3nt: TGTGCCAGCAGCTTCCCAGCGGGGGACACAGATACGCAGTATTTT
CDR3aa: CASSFPAGDTDTQYF
len: 15
j_gene: TRBJ2-3
abundance: medium-sized
d_gene: TRBD2
v_gene: TRBV11-3

CDR3nt: TGTGCCATCAGTCCCAGGGACACTGGCCACAATGAGCAGTTCTTC
CDR3aa: CAISPRDTGHNEQFF
len: 15
j_gene: TRBJ2-1
abundance: medium-sized
d_gene: NA
v_gene: TRBV6-8

CDR3nt: TGTGCCAGCAGCGCTGATGGGATCCATGAGCAGTTCTTC
CDR3aa: CASSADGIHEQFF
len: 13
j_gene: TRBJ2-1
abundance: NA
d_gene: NA
v_gene: TRBV9

CDR3nt: TGTGCCAGTAACCATAGGCTAGCGGGAGACCATGAGCAGTTCTTC
CDR3aa: CASNHRLAGDHEQFF
len: 15
j_gene: TRBJ2-1
abundance: NA
d_gene: TRBD2
v_gene: TRBV19

CDR3nt: TGTGCCAGCAGCTTGGCTGGGGGGGCGGGATATGGCTACACCTTC
CDR3aa: CASSLAGGAGYGYTF
len: 15
j_gene: TRBJ1-2
abundance: many
d_gene: NA
v_gene: TRBV11-3

CDR3nt: TGCAGCGCAGCAGGGGATCTGACTGGAAACACCATATATTTT
CDR3aa: CSAAGDLTGNTIYF
len: 14
j_gene: TRBJ1-3
abundance: few
d_gene: NA
v_gene: TRBV29-1

CDR3nt: TGTGCCAGCAGACCCGACAGGGGTGAGCAGTACTTC
CDR3aa: CASRPDRGEQYF
len: 12
j_gene: TRBJ2-7
abundance: many
d_gene: TRBD1
v_gene: TRBV6-8

CDR3nt: TGTGCCAGCAGTGCACAGGGGCGGTCTGGAAACACCATATATTTT
CDR3aa: CASSAQGRSGNTIYF
len: 15
j_gene: TRBJ1-3
abundance: many
d_gene: TRBD1
v_gene: TRBV28

CDR3nt: TGTGCCAGCAGCTTAGGGTGGTTGTCAGCGGGAAAAGAGCAGTTCTTC
CDR3aa: CASSLGWLSAGKEQFF
len: 16
j_gene: TRBJ2-1
abundance: few
d_gene: TRBD2
v_gene: TRBV11-3

CDR3nt: TGTGCCAGCAGCACACAGGAGAACACTGAAGCTTTCTTT
CDR3aa: CASSTQENTEAFF
len: 13
j_gene: TRBJ1-1
abundance: many
d_gene: NA
v_gene: TRBV7-1

CDR3nt: TGTGCCAGCAGCTTAGGGGGGATGAACACTGAAGCTTTCTTT
CDR3aa: CASSLGGMNTEAFF
len: 14
j_gene: TRBJ1-1
abundance: large
d_gene: NA
v_gene: TRBV11-3

CDR3nt: TGTGCCTTTCGACCGGAGGACAGCTACGAGCAGTACTTC
CDR3aa: CAFRPEDSYEQYF
len: 13
j_gene: TRBJ2-7
abundance: few
d_gene: NA
v_gene: TRBV7-1

CDR3nt: TGCGCCAGCAGCTTGGCCGTCTCCTACAATGAGCAGTTCTTC
CDR3aa: CASSLAVSYNEQFF
len: 14
j_gene: TRBJ2-1
abundance: NA
d_gene: NA
v_gene: TRBV5-1

CDR3nt: TGTGCCAGCAGCTTACCTAGCGGGGGGGCCCCGTATGAGCAGTACTTC
CDR3aa: CASSLPSGGAPYEQYF
len: 16
j_gene: TRBJ2-7
abundance: NA
d_gene: TRBD2
v_gene: TRBV11-3

CDR3nt: TGCAGCATCCGACAGGGAGGGACAGATACGCAGTATTTT
CDR3aa: CSIRQGGTDTQYF
len: 13
j_gene: TRBJ2-3
abundance: NA
d_gene: NA
v_gene: TRBV29-1

CDR3nt: TGTGCCAGTAGTATCCTGCAGGGGGCTGGTGGAGATACGCAGTATTTT
CDR3aa: CASSILQGAGGDTQYF
len: 16
j_gene: TRBJ2-3
abundance: NA
d_gene: TRBD1
v_gene: TRBV19

CDR3nt: TGTGCCAGCAGCCGCTTTGGGGGAGGGCCAGGCACCGGGGAGCTGTTTTTT
CDR3aa: CASSRFGGGPGTGELFF
len: 17
j_gene: TRBJ2-2
abundance: medium-sized
d_gene: TRBD2
v_gene: TRBV11-3

CDR3nt: TGTGCCAGCAGTGAAGCGGGGAGCGGGTTAGTACAGCCCCAGCATTTT
CDR3aa: CASSEAGSGLVQPQHF
len: 16
j_gene: TRBJ1-5
abundance: NA
d_gene: NA
v_gene: TRBV25-1

CDR3nt: TGTGCCAGCAGCTTAGAGGCGGGAAGCAATCAGCCCCAGCATTTT
CDR3aa: CASSLEAGSNQPQHF
len: 15
j_gene: TRBJ1-5
abundance: many
d_gene: NA
v_gene: TRBV11-3

CDR3nt: TGTGCCAGCAGGATACTTAAAGGGGGCTACGAGCAGTACTTC
CDR3aa: CASRILKGGYEQYF
len: 14
j_gene: TRBJ2-7
abundance: medium-sized
d_gene: NA
v_gene: TRBV6-8

CDR3nt: TGTGCCAGCTCAGACGAACGTAGGATTTACAATGAGCAGTTCTTC
CDR3aa: CASSDERRIYNEQFF
len: 15
j_gene: TRBJ2-1
abundance: NA
d_gene: NA
v_gene: TRBV18

CDR3nt: TGTGCCAGCTCTCCGACAGGGGGCAGCGGTGGTGCCTACGAGCAGTACTTC
CDR3aa: CASSPTGGSGGAYEQYF
len: 17
j_gene: TRBJ2-7
abundance: NA
d_gene: TRBD1
v_gene: TRBV7-1

CDR3nt: TGTGCCAGCTCACCACCGAGTGAGGTTCGAGCTTTCTTT
CDR3aa: CASSPPSEVRAFF
len: 13
j_gene: TRBJ1-1
abundance: NA
d_gene: NA
v_gene: TRBV18

CDR3nt: TGTGCCAGCAGTAACTCCGGGGACTATGGCTACACCTTC
CDR3aa: CASSNSGDYGYTF
len: 13
j_gene: TRBJ1-2
abundance: NA
d_gene: NA
v_gene: TRBV6-8

CDR3nt: TGTGCCACCAGCAGAGATGGACAGGGGGCAACTAATGAAAAACTGTTTTTT
CDR3aa: CATSRDGQGATNEKLFF
len: 17
j_gene: TRBJ1-4
abundance: NA
d_gene: TRBD1
v_gene: TRBV15

CDR3nt: TGTGCCAGCAGCCCGCAACAGGGTCTCGCCTACGAGCAGTACTTC
CDR3aa: CASSPQQGLAYEQYF
len: 15
j_gene: TRBJ2-7
abundance: NA
d_gene: NA
v_gene: TRBV11-3

CDR3nt: TGCAGCGCCAAAAGACAGGGGCTGAGCGACGAGCAGTACTTC
CDR3aa: CSAKRQGLSDEQYF
len: 14
j_gene: TRBJ2-7
abundance: medium-sized
d_gene: TRBD1
v_gene: TRBV29-1